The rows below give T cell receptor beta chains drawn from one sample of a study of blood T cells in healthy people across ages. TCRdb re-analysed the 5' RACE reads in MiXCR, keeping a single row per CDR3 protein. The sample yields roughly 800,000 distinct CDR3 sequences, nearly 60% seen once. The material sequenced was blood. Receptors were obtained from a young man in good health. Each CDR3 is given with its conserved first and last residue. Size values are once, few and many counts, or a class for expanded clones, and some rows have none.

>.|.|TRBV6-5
CASSYSGGGSWGYEQYF
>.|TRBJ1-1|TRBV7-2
CASSFNRGKNTEAFF
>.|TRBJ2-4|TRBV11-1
CASSLMADIEQYF
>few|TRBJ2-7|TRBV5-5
CASSPTATYEQYF
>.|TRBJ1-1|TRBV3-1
CASAYRGNTEAFF
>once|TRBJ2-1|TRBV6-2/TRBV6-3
CASRVAGGEFF
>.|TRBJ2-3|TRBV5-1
CASSAAGASRADTQYF
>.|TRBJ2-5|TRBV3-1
CASGTSGVPNEQYF
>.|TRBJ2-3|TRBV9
CASSAGLAVQYF
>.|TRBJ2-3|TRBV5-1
CASSPSTSQYTDTQYF
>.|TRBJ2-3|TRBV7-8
CASSPRLAGKFTDTQYF
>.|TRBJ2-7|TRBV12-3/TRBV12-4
CASSRQVEYEQYF
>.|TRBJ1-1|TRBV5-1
CASSRQGGETEAFF
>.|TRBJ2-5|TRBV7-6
CASSLLGGAGEETQYF
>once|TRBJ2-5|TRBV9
CASSVRGSEATQYF
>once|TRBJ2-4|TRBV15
CATSGGGGFDIQYF
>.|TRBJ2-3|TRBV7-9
CASSPGGMSDTQYF
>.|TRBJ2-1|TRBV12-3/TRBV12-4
CASTALGQGNNEQFF
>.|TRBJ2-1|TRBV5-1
CASSLSVTSGSNEQFF
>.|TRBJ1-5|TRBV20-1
CSAKLPNQPQHF
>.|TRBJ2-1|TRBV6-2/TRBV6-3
CASKRAGEGWNEQFF
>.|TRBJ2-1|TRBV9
CASSVGRAGATYNEQFF
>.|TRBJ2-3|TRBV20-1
CSARVLARGPTGTPKRITDTQYF
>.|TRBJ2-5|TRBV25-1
CASSSQLSETQYF
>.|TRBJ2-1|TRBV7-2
CASSLDLREEQFF
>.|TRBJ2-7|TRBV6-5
CASRDRENEQYF
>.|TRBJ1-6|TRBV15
CATSRVGEGGSPLHF
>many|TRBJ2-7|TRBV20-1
CSASWGAYEQYF
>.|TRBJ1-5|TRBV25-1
CASSRGWSNQPQHF
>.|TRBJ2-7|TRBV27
CASSLSGTSGGFSYEQYF
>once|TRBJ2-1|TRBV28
CASPPIGRLAHYNEQFF
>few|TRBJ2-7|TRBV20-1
CSALGQKIYEQYF
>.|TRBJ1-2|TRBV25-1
CASSPGTKGHTF
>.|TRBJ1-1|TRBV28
CASRQGLMAFF
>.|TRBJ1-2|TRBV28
CASSPPGGSYGYTF
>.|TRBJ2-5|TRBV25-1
CASRQDRETQYF
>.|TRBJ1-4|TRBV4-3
CASSPGQGDLNEKLFF
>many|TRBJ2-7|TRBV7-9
CASSLDGGDYEQYF
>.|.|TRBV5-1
CASSWDREIDEQYF